Each of the 21 T cell receptor beta chains below was sequenced from the same sample in a study of cytomegalovirus exposure and HLA in healthy donors. It was with 60 Vbeta and 13 Jbeta primers that the PCR ran. The data were produced by immunoSEQ multiplex PCR, yet TCRdb's version contains in-frame clones alone and is incomplete. This sample contains 200,000 or so clones. The sequencing input was PBMCs. The receptors come from a boy between 10 and 17 years old in good health and CMV-seronegative.

The chain links TRBV5-5 to TRBJ2-1; D is possibly TRBD2 (6 bases). The CDR3 is 13 amino acids. The germline gives CDR1 SGHKS, CDR2 YYEKEE (reference sequence). V gave up 7 bases and J gave up 8 bases, with 16 bases separating them. This CDR3 is CASCWGVEDEQFF. The CDR3 nucleotides are TGTGCCAGCTGCTGGGGGGTTGAGGATGAGCAGTTCTTC.

V and J are TRBV29-1 and TRBJ1-1; the D is unclear. Germline V lookup: CDR1 SQVTM, CDR2 ANQGSEA. CDR3 length: 11 residues. V was cut by 2 bases and J by 8 bases, with 9 bases left in between. CDR3 nucleotide sequence: TGCAGCGTTGAATTCGGTTCGGAAGCTTTCTTT. Translated, it gives CSVEFGSEAFF.

The gene calls are TRBV19 and TRBJ1-5; TRBD1 matches at 7 bases. The junction had 10 bases not matched to a gene; V was cut back by 5 bases and J by 3 bases. CDR1 is LNHDA, CDR2 SQIVND, per germline (reference sequence). CDR3 length: 16 amino acids. The DNA of the CDR3 is TGTGCCAGTAGTCTTGACAGGGACTCCTTCAATCAGCCCCAGCATTTT. It specifies CASSLDRDSFNQPQHF.

The chain recombines TRBV4-1 with TRBJ2-7; a possible D gene is TRBD1 (6 bases). Trimming removed 1 base from V and 0 bases from J, with 13 bases in between. CDR3 length: 16 residues. Germline CDR1 reads MGHRA; CDR2 reads YSYEKL. The CDR3 DNA is TGCGCCAGCAGCCAAGTTTCCGGACAGAGCTCCTACGAGCAGTACTTC. It codes for CASSQVSGQSSYEQYF.

The rearrangement links TRBV29-1 to TRBJ1-2, with 10 bases that match TRBD1. V dropped 4 bases and J dropped 3; count of bases not matched to a gene: 5. Germline CDR1 SQVTM, CDR2 ANQGSEA. This CDR3 region has 14 residues. The CDR3 DNA sequence: TGCAGCGTTGTCGTCGGGACAGGGGACTATGGCTACACCTTC. Its protein product is CSVVVGTGDYGYTF.

V is TRBV5-6 and J is TRBJ2-1; D ambiguous. Trimming cost V 4 bases and J 7 bases, with 15 bases left between them. CDR3 size: 14 residues. Germline V gene data show CDR1 as SGHDT and CDR2 as YYEEEE. CDR3 residues: CASSPPARSNEQFF. The CDR3 bases are TGTGCCAGCAGCCCCCCCGCGAGATCTAATGAGCAGTTCTTC. The variable domain in full, completed from reference TRBV5-6 and TRBJ2-1, reads DAGVTQSPTHLIKTRGQQVTLRCSPKSGHDTVSWYQQALGQGPQFIFQYYEEEERQRGNFPDRFSGHQFPNYSSELNVNALLLGDSALYLCASSPPARSNEQFFGPGTRLTVL.

The V and J genes are TRBV4-3 and TRBJ2-7; 7 positions agree with TRBD1. Germline V gives CDR1 LGHNA, CDR2 YSLEER. The ends lost 1 base at V and 2 bases at J; junction bases unmatched: 5. The CDR3 is 15 amino acids. The CDR3 spells CASSQGQGRAYEQYF. DNA of the CDR3: TGCGCCAGCAGCCAAGGACAGGGCAGGGCCTACGAGCAGTACTTC.

The chain uses TRBV4-3 and TRBJ2-5; 9 bases align to TRBD1. The last part of the DNA fits TRBJ2-7 better; the J call may be wrong. Germline values: CDR1 LGHNA, CDR2 YSLEER. The CDR3 contains 18 residues. This chain's CDR3 is CASSQATGPGTGPYEQYF. CDR3 bases: TGCGCCAGCAGCCAAGCTACGGGACCCGGGACAGGGCCCTACGAGCAGTACTTC.

The chain carries TRBV28 and TRBJ1-2, with 7 bases matching TRBD1. Germline CDR1 is MDHEN and CDR2 is SYDVKM. The CDR3 is 14 residues long. The ends lost 7 bases at V and 8 bases at J; junction bases unmatched: 13. This CDR3 reads CASKEVGRGRGYTF. DNA of the CDR3: TGTGCCAGCAAGGAGGTCGGGAGGGGGCGAGGCTACACCTTC.

This rearrangement joins TRBV29-1 to TRBJ2-2; maybe TRBD2 (6 bases). Germline-derived CDR1 and CDR2 are SQVTM and ANQGSEA. The V gene lost 5 bases and the J gene lost 3 bases, with 7 bases spanning the gap. This CDR3 region has 12 residues. This chain's CDR3 is CSVTGDTGELFF. In DNA form, the CDR3 reads TGCAGCGTTACGGGGGACACCGGGGAGCTGTTTTTT.

This sequence joins TRBV7-9 and TRBJ2-7; D may be TRBD1 (5 bases). The germline V and J ends were trimmed by 3 bases and 4 bases, with 13 bases remaining between them. Germline V lookup: CDR1 SEHNR, CDR2 FQNEAQ (reference sequence). The CDR3 covers 14 residues. CDR3 DNA sequence: TGTGCCAGCAGCTTGGGGCAGGTTTTTTACGAGCAGTACTTC. Translated: CASSLGQVFYEQYF.

The CDR3 nucleotides are TGCGCCAGCAGCCAAGAAGGAGGGGACGGCACAGATACGCAGTATTTT. Residues: CASSQEGGDGTDTQYF. This sequence joins TRBV4-1 and TRBJ2-3, with D possibly being TRBD2 (6 bases). V lost 0 bases and J 1 base, leaving 11 bases between the germline ends. This CDR3 region has 16 residues. Germline V gene lookup returns CDR1 MGHRA and CDR2 YSYEKL.

CDR3 DNA: TGTGCCAGCAGCTTTACCCGAGAAGATACGCAGTATTTT. Amino acids: CASSFTREDTQYF. V is TRBV7-2 and J is TRBJ2-3; no clear D gene. This CDR3 is built from 13 residues. CDR1 SGHTA and CDR2 FQGNSA come from the germline V gene. V lost 3 bases and J lost 5, with 9 bases in between.

The V call is TRBV20-1, the J call TRBJ2-3, with TRBD2 as a possible D gene (5 bases). V was clipped by 2 bases and J by 7 bases, with 7 bases between them. CDR1 is DFQATT, CDR2 SNEGSKA, per germline (reference sequence). This CDR3 has 11 amino acids. The CDR3 loop is CSARLAYTQYF. In nucleotides, the CDR3 is TGCAGTGCTAGACTAGCATATACGCAGTATTTT.

The CDR3 DNA is TGTGCCAGCAGCTCCTGGACAGGGGGCGAGCAGTACTTC. Amino acid sequence: CASSSWTGGEQYF. The J gene is TRBJ2-7, the V gene TRBV7-8; TRBD1 matches 10 bases. V was clipped by 4 bases and J by 6 bases; unmatched bases: 3. CDR3 length: 13 amino acids. Germline values: CDR1 SGHVS, CDR2 FQNEAQ.

The chain is built from TRBV9 and TRBJ1-1, with TRBD1 matching 10 bases. V was clipped by 6 bases and J by 9 bases; unmatched bases: 8. The V gene's germline CDR1 is SGDLS and CDR2 YYNGEE. The CDR3 has 13 amino acids. The CDR3 nucleotides read TGTGCCAGCACCCCCTCGACAGGGGGCAAAGCTTTCTTT. Amino acids: CASTPSTGGKAFF.

The V gene is TRBV7-8, the J gene TRBJ2-1; 9 bases line up with TRBD1. The CDR3 length is 14 residues. Germline lookup yields CDR1 SGHVS and CDR2 FQNEAQ. V lost 5 bases to trimming and J lost 10 bases; unmatched junction nucleotides: 9. CDR3 bases: TGTGCCAGCAGCCCGGGACAGGGTGGGGCGGAGCAGTTCTTC. As protein: CASSPGQGGAEQFF. Combining the CDR3 with reference TRBV7-8 and TRBJ2-1 gives the whole variable domain GAGVSQSPRYKVAKRGQDVALRCDPISGHVSLFWYQQALGQGPEFLTYFQNEAQLDKSGLPSDRFFAERPEGSVSTLKIQRTQQEDSAVYLCASSPGQGGAEQFFGPGTRLTVL.

The rearrangement joins TRBV21-1 to TRBJ1-1; the table's D gene call, TRBD1, was not cross checked with the DNA. TRBV21-1 is a listed pseudogene. CDR3 length: 13 amino acids. In DNA form, the CDR3 reads TGTGCCAGCAGCCCACAGGGCTGCACTGAAGCTTTCTTT. Translating it yields CASSPQGCTEAFF.

This chain links TRBV9 with TRBJ2-1; 8 nucleotides align to TRBD1. This CDR3 is 16 amino acids long. Losses at the gene ends were 0 bases for V and 9 bases for J; bases not matched to a gene: 11. Per the germline V gene, CDR1 is SGDLS and CDR2 is YYNGEE. The CDR3 region is CASSVVPGTGPPEQFF. The CDR3 DNA reads TGTGCCAGCAGCGTAGTCCCCGGGACAGGTCCCCCTGAGCAGTTCTTC.

This sequence joins TRBV29-1 and TRBJ1-2, with TRBD1 matching over 8 bases. The CDR3 covers 14 residues. Germline CDR1 is SQVTM and CDR2 is ANQGSEA. V was pared by 4 bases and J by 5 bases, with 9 bases of the junction left unmatched. The DNA for the CDR3 is TGCAGCGTTGGAAGTGGCCAGGGGGCGTATGGCTACACCTTC. This codes for CSVGSGQGAYGYTF.

The J gene is TRBJ2-7, the V gene TRBV30, with 9 bases lining up with TRBD1. Looked up from germline, CDR1 is GTSNPN and CDR2 is SVGIG (reference sequence). The CDR3 runs 14 residues. V was pared by 2 bases and J by 6 bases, with 8 bases of the junction left unmatched. CDR3 region: CAWSLGQGFSEQYF. The CDR3 bases are TGTGCCTGGAGTTTAGGACAGGGGTTTTCCGAGCAGTACTTC.